This entry lists 6 T cell receptor beta chains sequenced from one sample in a study of CD8+CD57+ T cells in acquired aplastic anemia. The template for TCR beta VDJ and CDR3 sequence profiling was genomic DNA. Using its own MiXCR run on the reads, TCRdb lists one record per CDR3 protein. The sample shows more than 150,000 distinct CDR3 sequences, 45% to 50% of them seen only once. Sequencing used sorted CD4+, CD8+, or CD8+CD57+ T cells (not recorded which) from PBMCs. These receptors were taken from a human donor in good health.

A note on this clonotype: A much larger clone differs by one base, so this may be a read error. The genes are TRBV11-2 and TRBJ2-2; 16 bases fit TRBD2. Germline lookup yields CDR1 SGHAT and CDR2 FQNNGV. This CDR3 has 16 residues. The CDR3 DNA sequence: TGTGCCGGCAGCTTAGGGACTAGCGGGAGGGCGGGGGAGCTGTTTTTT. Translation gives CAGSLGTSGRAGELFF.

Ten or more counts support this clonotype. The chain recombines TRBV6-1 with TRBJ1-5; possible D gene TRBD1, 5 bases. Per the germline V gene, CDR1 is MNHNS and CDR2 is SASEGT. There are 14 residues in the CDR3. The germline V and J ends were trimmed by 4 bases and 3 bases, with 10 bases remaining between them. CDR3 nucleotides: TGTGCCAGCAGTGCCGACAGCACCAATCAGCCCCAGCATTTT. Protein product: CASSADSTNQPQHF.

This chain uses TRBV20-1 with TRBJ2-1; 14 bases agree with TRBD2. The germline V gene encodes CDR1 DFQATT and CDR2 SNEGSKA (reference sequence). This CDR3 contains 12 residues. The CDR3 protein is CSGTSGSDEQFF. The CDR3 nucleotides are TGCAGCGGGACTAGCGGGAGTGATGAGCAGTTCTTC.

The J gene is TRBJ1-1, the V gene TRBV9, with 11 bases identical to TRBD1. Trimming took 3 bases from V and 5 from J; bases not matched to a gene: 6. Germline V CDR1 and CDR2: SGDLS, YYNGEE. The CDR3 is made up of 15 amino acids. CDR3 amino acids: CASSAGQGARTEAFF. DNA of the CDR3: TGTGCCAGCAGCGCCGGACAGGGGGCGAGGACTGAAGCTTTCTTT.

This clonotype was seen more than once but under ten times. CDR3 nucleotides: TGTGCCAGCAGCACCGGTGGGGGGGGCTACACCTTC. It specifies CASSTGGGGYTF. This chain links TRBV7-2 with TRBJ1-2, with D maybe TRBD1 (5 bases). From germline, CDR1 is SGHTA and CDR2 FQGNSA. V was pared by 5 bases and J by 8 bases, with 12 bases between. This CDR3 comprises 12 residues.

The chain couples TRBV2 to TRBJ2-3; TRBD2 aligns across 10 bases. J lost 3 bases, V lost 6 bases, and 6 bases had no gene match. Per germline, CDR1 SNHLY and CDR2 FYNNEI. The CDR3 is 15 amino acids. This CDR3 reads CASSSKTSGTDTQYF. Here the CDR3 DNA reads TGTGCCAGCAGCTCGAAGACTAGCGGGACAGATACGCAGTATTTT.